Each of the 22 T cell receptor beta chains below was sequenced from the same sample in a study of shared clonotypes between healthy human individuals. Profiling relied on immunoSEQ multiplex PCR, and the TCRdb table lists in-frame clones only, not all of them. The sample shows around 2.1 million clones, about 93% of them seen only once. Terminally differentiated effector memory CD45RA+ cells were excluded from the naive CD8 cells, which were CD45RO-negative and positively selected for CCR7. Sequences were obtained from naive CD8+ T cells from PBMCs. The origin of the receptors is a man younger than 35 in good health. Some clones in this sample may be carry-over from other donors' samples.

The chain is built from TRBV30 and TRBJ1-1, with a possible D match to TRBD1 (5 bases). The CDR3 has 15 residues. The V gene lost 0 bases and the J gene lost 2 bases, with 13 bases spanning the gap. Germline V lookup: CDR1 GTSNPN, CDR2 SVGIG (reference sequence). Here the CDR3 reads CAWSVTLTVNTEAFF. In nucleotides, the CDR3 is TGTGCCTGGAGTGTTACCCTGACAGTTAACACTGAAGCTTTCTTT.

This clone was recorded once. The chain combines TRBV25-1 with TRBJ2-5; 9 bases map to TRBD1. Germline trimming cut 8 bases from V and 4 bases from J; bases unmatched to any gene: 8. CDR3 length: 14 residues. CDR1 and CDR2 from the germline V gene are MGHDK and SYGVNS. The CDR3 is CASRRDRAGETQYF. CDR3 DNA sequence: TGTGCCAGCCGCCGGGACAGGGCAGGAGAGACCCAGTACTTC.

A single count supports this clone. The chain joins TRBV5-1 to TRBJ2-1, with 8 bases matching TRBD2. This CDR3 region has 14 residues. The germline CDR1 and CDR2 sequences are SGHRS and YFSETQ. V shed 7 bases, J shed 3 bases, and the junction held 6 bases outside the gene matches. In nucleotides, the CDR3 is TGCGCCAGCCAGCGGGGGTTGCTCTACAATGAGCAGTTCTTC. It translates to CASQRGLLYNEQFF.

The rearrangement links TRBV27 to TRBJ2-1; D not resolved. The germline V gene has CDR1 MNHEY and CDR2 SMNVEV (reference sequence). Trimming took off 3 bases at V and 7 bases at J, with 19 bases between the two ends. The CDR3 is made up of 16 amino acids. This chain's CDR3 is CASSLAMGMVVNEQFF. CDR3 in DNA: TGTGCCAGCAGTTTGGCGATGGGGATGGTGGTGAATGAGCAGTTCTTC.

The V call is TRBV29-1, the J call TRBJ2-3, with D perhaps TRBD2 (5 bases). The germline V gene encodes CDR1 SQVTM and CDR2 ANQGSEA. The CDR3 loop spans 17 amino acids. The V end was cut by 7 bases, the J end by 3 bases, with 26 bases between. CDR3 sequence reads: CSGLQRRARPTTDTQYF. The CDR3 coding sequence is TGCAGCGGGTTACAACGGCGGGCCCGACCCACTACAGATACGCAGTATTTT.

This rearrangement joins TRBV2 to TRBJ1-5; D is unclear. Between the trimmed V and J ends, which lost 3 bases and 3 bases, there was a span of 15 bases. The CDR3 is made up of 16 amino acids. The germline V gene encodes CDR1 SNHLY and CDR2 FYNNEI. The CDR3 coding sequence is TGTGCCAGCAGTGACAGTATCCCCTATGACAATCAGCCCCAGCATTTT. This encodes CASSDSIPYDNQPQHF.

The rearrangement links TRBV5-6 to TRBJ1-1; a possible D gene is TRBD1 (5 bases). V lost 0 bases, J lost 6 bases, and 15 bases lay in between. The CDR3 covers 15 residues. Germline-derived CDR1 and CDR2 are SGHDT and YYEEEE. DNA of the CDR3: TGTGCCAGCAGCTTGGGGTTCGCTAGGGGCCCTGAAGCTTTCTTT. It encodes CASSLGFARGPEAFF.

Comments on this clone: A junction boundary mismatches the germline segment, possibly from a read error. V gene TRBV5-1 combines with J gene TRBJ2-2, with D possibly TRBD1 on 5 matching bases. This CDR3 is 14 amino acids long. CDR1 SGHRS and CDR2 YFSETQ come from the germline V gene. Here the CDR3 reads CANSYYLGPGELFF. CDR3 sequence (DNA): TGCGCCAACAGCTACTACCTGGGGCCCGGGGAGCTGTTTTTT.

The V call is TRBV5-5, the J call TRBJ2-3; a possible D gene is TRBD1 (6 bases). V lost 2 bases and J 2 bases, leaving 12 bases between the germline ends. CDR1 and CDR2 from the germline V gene are SGHKS and YYEKEE (reference sequence). CDR3 length: 15 residues. In DNA, the CDR3 is TGTGCCAGCAGCTTAGTGGACAGATCCACAGATACGCAGTATTTT. Translated, it gives CASSLVDRSTDTQYF.

The genes are TRBV2 and TRBJ1-5; 10 bases agree with TRBD1. Germline V gives CDR1 SNHLY, CDR2 FYNNEI. There are 15 residues in the CDR3. The junction had 5 bases not matched to a gene; V was cut back by 4 bases and J by 5 bases. CDR3 DNA sequence: TGTGCCAGCAGTGGGAGGACAGGGGGGCATCAGCCCCAGCATTTT. This gives the protein CASSGRTGGHQPQHF.

With respect to this clone: Other DNA sequences in this specimen translate into the identical CDR3. CDR3 protein: CASSMGLTYEQYF. CDR3 nucleotides: TGTGCCAGTAGTATGGGACTAACCTACGAGCAGTACTTC. The chain couples TRBV19 to TRBJ2-7; the match to TRBD2 covers 7 bases. With V trimmed by 3 bases and J by 2 bases, 1 base remained unmatched. The CDR3 runs 13 residues. Germline V gives CDR1 LNHDA, CDR2 SQIVND (reference sequence).

The CDR3 region is CASSQDLEGLGPGSYEQYF. Here the CDR3 DNA reads TGCGCCAGCAGCCAAGATCTTGAGGGGCTGGGTCCAGGTTCCTACGAGCAGTACTTC. The chain combines TRBV4-3 with TRBJ2-7; D possibly matches TRBD1 or TRBD2 (5 bases each). The germline CDR1 and CDR2 sequences are LGHNA and YSLEER. This CDR3 is 19 amino acids long. Trimming cost V 0 bases and J 1 base, with 22 bases left between them.

DNA for the CDR3: TGTGCCAGCAGTTTAGCGGGAGGGCCATTTGAGCAGTTCTTC. It is translated as CASSLAGGPFEQFF. The J gene is TRBJ2-1, the V gene TRBV27, with 9 nucleotides matching TRBD2. CDR1 and CDR2 from the germline V gene are MNHEY and SMNVEV (reference sequence). V lost 2 bases, J lost 9 bases, and 5 bases stayed unmatched. This CDR3 region has 14 residues.

This chain connects TRBV5-4 to TRBJ1-2; 9 nucleotides align to TRBD1. The CDR3 extends over 16 amino acids. The germline gives CDR1 SGHNT, CDR2 YYREEE (reference sequence). The V segment lost 3 bases and the J segment 4 bases; nucleotides outside the gene matches: 10. CDR3 bases: TGTGCCAGCAGCTCCATCTTGGGGACAGGGACCTATGGCTACACCTTC. Translation: CASSSILGTGTYGYTF.

In regard to this clone: Its ends do not fully match the called genes, so a read error is possible. The chain couples TRBV10-3 to TRBJ1-2, with a tentative D call TRBD1 (6 bases). The length of the CDR3 is 14 residues. Germline CDR1 reads ENHRY; CDR2 reads SYGVKD. As DNA, the CDR3 is TGTGCCATCAGTGAGTCAGGGGGGACACACTACCTCTTCTTC. Amino acids: CAISESGGTHYLFF.

The V gene is TRBV7-9, the J gene TRBJ2-7; TRBD2 matches 10 bases. There are 16 residues in the CDR3. CDR1 is SEHNR and CDR2 is FQNEAQ in the germline V gene (reference sequence). With 4 bases clipped from V and 6 bases from J, the junction kept 12 bases outside the gene matches. This CDR3 is CASSSASGRASREQYF. In nucleotides, the CDR3 is TGTGCCAGCAGCTCAGCGAGCGGGAGGGCCTCACGCGAGCAGTACTTC.

This clone was counted once. This rearrangement joins TRBV10-3 to TRBJ1-5; a possible D gene is TRBD1 (5 bases). Germline-derived CDR1 and CDR2 are ENHRY and SYGVKD. The CDR3 contains 16 residues. V dropped 0 bases and J dropped 3 bases, with 12 bases sitting between them. DNA for the CDR3: TGTGCCATCAGTGAGTCAAGCAGGGTTACCAATCAGCCCCAGCATTTT. It yields the protein CAISESSRVTNQPQHF.

CDR3 nucleotides: TGTGCCAGTAGGGAAGGACTAGCGGGAGGGATCTACAATGAGCAGTTCTTC. Amino acid sequence: CASREGLAGGIYNEQFF. The rearrangement joins TRBV19 to TRBJ2-1; 15 bases are shared with TRBD2. CDR1 and CDR2 from the germline V gene are LNHDA and SQIVND (reference sequence). This CDR3 is 17 amino acids long. V lost 6 bases, J lost 3 bases, and 6 bases stayed unmatched.

The chain links TRBV7-2 to TRBJ1-5, with 8 positions matching TRBD1. J lost 0 bases, V lost 6 bases, and 16 bases had no gene match. There are 19 residues in the CDR3. Germline V gene data show CDR1 as SGHTA and CDR2 as FQGNSA. The CDR3 DNA reads TGTGCCAGCAGTAATTCAGGGGGCTATTCCAAATCTAGCAATCAGCCCCAGCATTTT. It translates to CASSNSGGYSKSSNQPQHF.

This chain uses TRBV6-5 with TRBJ1-1; D unclear. Trimming shortened V by 2 bases and J by 2 bases, and 9 bases separated the two germline ends. This CDR3 is built from 14 residues. Germline-derived CDR1 and CDR2 are MNHEY and SVGAGI. CDR3 region: CASSYGYRNTEAFF. The CDR3, as DNA: TGTGCCAGCAGTTACGGGTACAGAAACACTGAAGCTTTCTTT.

This rearrangement joins TRBV29-1 to TRBJ2-3; 12 bases are a match to TRBD1. CDR3 length: 16 amino acids. Unmatched junction bases numbered 12, after V lost 6 bases and J lost 5 bases. The germline CDR1 and CDR2 sequences are SQVTM and ANQGSEA. The CDR3: CSVARRGQGAGDTQYF. The DNA of the CDR3 is TGCAGCGTCGCGAGAAGGGGACAGGGGGCGGGAGATACGCAGTATTTT.

The V call is TRBV19, the J call TRBJ2-1; 11 nucleotides align to TRBD2. Germline V CDR1 and CDR2: LNHDA, SQIVND (reference sequence). V dropped 6 bases and J dropped 2; count of bases not matched to a gene: 6. This CDR3 has 16 residues. The CDR3 loop is CASSRRLAGTYNEQFF. The DNA for the CDR3 is TGTGCCAGTAGCCGCAGACTAGCGGGAACCTACAATGAGCAGTTCTTC.